This T cell receptor beta chain was sequenced in a study of cytomegalovirus exposure and HLA in healthy donors. This CDR3 is built from 12 residues. Between the trimmed V and J ends, which lost 5 bases and 6 bases, there was a span of 11 bases. Germline V gives CDR1 SEHNR, CDR2 FQNEAQ (reference sequence). Notes on the study in general: A subsequent analysis found that TCR clusters from the first cohort also tended to co-occur in the 130 or so validation repertoires, with 90% to 95% of cluster scores above 0. CMV antigen specificity of a few CMV-associated chains was confirmed in vitro. Using the classifier, cytomegalovirus status was reportedly diagnosed with high specificity and sensitivity. The authors enumerated over 150 TCR beta chains as linked to cytomegalovirus.

In the case of this clone: Its target is unknown.

Libraries were prepared by immunoSEQ multiplex PCR; TCRdb keeps only in-frame clonotypes and omits some of them. The sample yields over 120,000 clones, about 95% seen once. Sequenced input: PBMCs. The receptor's source is a man younger than 30 in good health and CMV-seropositive. The rearrangement links TRBV7-9 to TRBJ2-7; D uncertain. In DNA, the CDR3 is TGTGCCAGCAGCCCTGCAGGCCTCGAGCAGTACTTC. Residues: CASSPAGLEQYF.